This T cell receptor beta chain was sequenced for a study of T cells after yellow fever vaccination. Study conclusions and caveats: Faster peaking, at day 5 versus 15, marked a secondary response that was weaker. Within FACS-sorted repertoires, abundant clonotypes contaminating from the bulk population could be present. Most primary-vaccination clones reappeared after the booster (approximately 95% CD4, around 88% CD8).

This clonotype occurred many times. Its antigen is still unknown. UMIs were added to TCR cDNA along with a universal primer site when it was made by 5'RACE template switching. TCRdb re-called the 5' RACE reads through MiXCR, storing one row per CDR3 protein. This sample has about 300,000 distinct CDR3 sequences, with about 10% found just once. Sequenced material: CD4+ T cells sorted from PBMCs, taken 5 days after the yellow fever booster vaccination. The receptor's source is a man between 18 and 29 years old who received the YFV17D yellow fever vaccine.

The DNA of the CDR3 is TGCGCCAGCAGCGAGGGACCGTCGAACACTGAAGCTTTCTTT. Its protein is CASSEGPSNTEAFF. The chain couples TRBV5-1 to TRBJ1-1; perhaps TRBD1 as D (5 bases). Germline CDR1 reads SGHRS; CDR2 reads YFSETQ. The CDR3 runs 14 residues. V was shortened by 4 bases and J by 1 base, with 11 bases between the two germline ends.